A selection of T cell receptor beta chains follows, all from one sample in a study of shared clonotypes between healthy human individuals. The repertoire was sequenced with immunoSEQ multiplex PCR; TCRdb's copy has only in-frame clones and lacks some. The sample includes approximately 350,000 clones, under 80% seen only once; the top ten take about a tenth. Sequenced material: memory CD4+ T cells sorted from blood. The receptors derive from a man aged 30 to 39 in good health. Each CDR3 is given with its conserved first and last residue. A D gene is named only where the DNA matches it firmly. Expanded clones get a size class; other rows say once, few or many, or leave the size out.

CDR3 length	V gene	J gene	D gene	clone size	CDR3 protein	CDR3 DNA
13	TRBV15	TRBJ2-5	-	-	CATSRGTGETQYF	TGTGCCACCAGCAGAGGGACGGGGGAGACCCAGTACTTC
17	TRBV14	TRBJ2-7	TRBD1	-	CASSQDAPGTGRDEQYF	TGTGCCAGCAGCCAAGATGCCCCCGGGACAGGGAGGGACGAGCAGTACTTC
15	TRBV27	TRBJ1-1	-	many	CASSSSSPPRNKAFF	TGTGCCAGCAGTTCATCCTCCCCGCCTCGGAACAAAGCTTTCTTT
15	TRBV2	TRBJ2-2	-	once	CARTDREDNTGELFF	TGTGCCAGAACAGACAGGGAGGATAACACCGGGGAGCTGTTTTTT
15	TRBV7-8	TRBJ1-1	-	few	CASSLNGGTYTEAFF	TGTGCCAGCAGCTTAAACGGCGGTACCTACACTGAAGCTTTCTTT
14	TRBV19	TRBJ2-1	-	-	CASSILRKEGKKFF	TGTGCCAGTAGTATACTTCGGAAGGAGGGGAAAAAGTTCTTC
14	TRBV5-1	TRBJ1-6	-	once	CASSLGTGNSPLHF	TGCGCCAGCAGCTTGGGCACAGGGAATTCACCCCTCCACTTT
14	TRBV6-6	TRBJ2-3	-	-	CASSLADRADTQYF	TGTGCCAGCAGCCTAGCGGACAGGGCAGATACGCAGTATTTT
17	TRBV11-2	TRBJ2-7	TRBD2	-	CASSLLRGDGPSYEQYF	TGTGCCAGCAGCTTATTGCGGGGGGACGGTCCCTCCTACGAGCAGTACTTC
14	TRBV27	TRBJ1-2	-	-	CASSLGGLPYGYTF	TGTGCCAGCAGTTTAGGGGGGCTCCCCTATGGCTACACCTTC
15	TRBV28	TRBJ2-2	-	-	CASILAIPGGGELFF	TGTGCCAGCATCTTGGCCATCCCCGGAGGCGGGGAGCTGTTTTTT
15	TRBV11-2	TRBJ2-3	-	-	CASSLRGTSTDTQYF	TGTGCCAGCAGCTTACGGGGCACGAGCACAGATACGCAGTATTTT
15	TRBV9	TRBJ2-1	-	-	CASSLGGQGRSEQFF	TGTGCCAGCAGCCTGGGCGGGCAGGGGCGGAGTGAGCAGTTCTTC
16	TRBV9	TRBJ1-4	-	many	CASSAGIRGGSEKLFF	TGTGCCAGCAGCGCAGGGATAAGGGGGGGAAGCGAAAAACTGTTTTTT
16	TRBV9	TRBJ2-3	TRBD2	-	CASSPLTSGSTDTQYF	TGTGCCAGCAGCCCCCTAACTAGCGGGAGCACAGATACGCAGTATTTT
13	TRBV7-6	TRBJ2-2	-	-	CASSSGPRRELFF	TGTGCCAGCAGCTCAGGGCCACGCAGGGAGCTGTTTTTT
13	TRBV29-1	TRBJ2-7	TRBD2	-	CSVEDEAGGEQYF	TGCAGCGTTGAAGATGAAGCGGGAGGCGAGCAGTACTTC
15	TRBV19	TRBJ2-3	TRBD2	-	CASSKTSGSTDTQYF	TGTGCCAGTAGCAAAACTAGCGGAAGCACAGATACGCAGTATTTT
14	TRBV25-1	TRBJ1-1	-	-	CASSEFGPNTEAFF	TGTGCCAGCAGTGAATTTGGCCCTAACACTGAAGCTTTCTTT
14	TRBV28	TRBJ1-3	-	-	CASSLASPGNTIYF	TGTGCCAGCAGTTTAGCCAGCCCTGGAAACACCATATATTTT
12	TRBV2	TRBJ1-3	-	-	CASGTAGNTIYF	TGTGCCAGCGGGACTGCTGGAAACACCATATATTTT
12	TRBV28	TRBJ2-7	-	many	CASSQGSYEQYF	TGTGCCAGCAGCCAGGGGTCCTACGAGCAGTACTTC
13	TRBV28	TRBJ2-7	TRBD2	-	CASSLGLAYEQYF	TGTGCCAGCAGTTTGGGACTAGCGTACGAGCAGTACTTC
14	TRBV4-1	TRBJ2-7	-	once	CASSQVAGIYEQYF	TGCGCCAGCAGCCAAGTAGCAGGGATTTACGAGCAGTACTTC
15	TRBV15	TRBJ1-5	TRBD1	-	CATSIRRGRDQPQHF	TGTGCCACCAGCATCCGCAGGGGGAGAGATCAGCCCCAGCATTTT
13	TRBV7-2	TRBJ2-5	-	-	CASSLQPQETQYF	TGTGCCAGCAGCTTGCAGCCCCAAGAGACCCAGTACTTC
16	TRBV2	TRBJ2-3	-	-	CASRAGRGDRTDTQYF	TGTGCCAGCAGGGCGGGACGGGGTGATCGCACAGATACGCAGTATTTT
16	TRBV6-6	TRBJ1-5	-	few	CASSYSRGYDNQPQHF	TGTGCCAGCAGTTACTCGCGGGGTTATGACAATCAGCCCCAGCATTTT
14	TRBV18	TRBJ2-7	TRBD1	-	CASSLSRTGGLQYF	TGTGCCAGCTCACTATCCCGGACAGGGGGCCTCCAGTACTTC
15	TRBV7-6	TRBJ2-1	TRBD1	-	CASSQGVGHGYEQFF	TGTGCCAGCAGCCAGGGGGTGGGGCATGGCTATGAGCAGTTCTTC
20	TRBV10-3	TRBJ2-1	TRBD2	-	CAISGATSGSKGRSYNEQFF	TGTGCCATCAGTGGGGCGACTAGCGGGAGTAAGGGGCGCTCCTACAATGAGCAGTTCTTC
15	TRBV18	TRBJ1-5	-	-	CASSPSAGSGQPQHF	TGTGCCAGCTCACCATCGGCAGGGTCGGGTCAGCCCCAGCATTTT
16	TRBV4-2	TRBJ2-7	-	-	CASSRRLAEGVYEQYF	TGTGCCAGCAGCCGACGTTTGGCAGAAGGGGTCTACGAGCAGTACTTC
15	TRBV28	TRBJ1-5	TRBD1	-	CASRSDRAGNQPQHF	TGTGCCAGCAGATCTGACAGGGCCGGCAATCAGCCCCAGCATTTT
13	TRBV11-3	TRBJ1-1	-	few	CASSLRGVTEAFF	TGTGCCAGCAGCTTACGAGGGGTCACCGAAGCTTTCTTT
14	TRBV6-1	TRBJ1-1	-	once	CASSVSWGATEAFF	TGTGCCAGCAGTGTCTCCTGGGGGGCCACTGAAGCTTTCTTT
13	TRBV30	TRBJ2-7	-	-	CAWTSDRPYEQYF	TGTGCCTGGACCTCGGACAGACCCTACGAGCAGTACTTC
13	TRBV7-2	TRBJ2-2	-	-	CASSSTGFGELFF	TGTGCCAGCAGCTCAACTGGGTTCGGGGAGCTGTTTTTT
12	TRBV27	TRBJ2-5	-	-	CASGRYQETQYF	TGTGCCAGCGGGCGGTACCAAGAGACCCAGTACTTC
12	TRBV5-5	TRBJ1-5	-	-	CASSLDGVAQHF	TGTGCCAGCAGCTTGGATGGGGTTGCCCAGCATTTT
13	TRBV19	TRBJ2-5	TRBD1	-	CASSKGTGETQYF	TGTGCCAGTAGTAAGGGGACAGGAGAGACCCAGTACTTC
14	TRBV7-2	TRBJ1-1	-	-	CASSLAGGYTEAFF	TGTGCCAGCAGCTTAGCGGGGGGATACACTGAAGCTTTCTTT
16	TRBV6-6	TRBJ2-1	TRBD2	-	CASSPRTSGSVDEQFF	TGTGCCAGCAGTCCACGGACTAGCGGGAGTGTCGATGAGCAGTTCTTC
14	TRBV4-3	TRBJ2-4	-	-	CASSQQGLGDIQYF	TGCGCCAGCAGCCAACAGGGTTTGGGAGACATTCAGTACTTC
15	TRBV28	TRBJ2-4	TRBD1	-	CASSHPGQGENIQYF	TGTGCCAGCAGTCACCCGGGACAGGGTGAAAACATTCAGTACTTC